Shown below are 30 T cell receptor beta chains from a single sample sequenced in a study of T cells in Graves' hyperthyroidism and ophthalmopathy. Amplified TCR beta CDR3 regions derived from RNA transcripts. A set of HTBI primers served as the primers for a first-round RT-PCR of the TCR CDR3. TCRdb itself ran the multiplex PCR reads through MiXCR, one entry per CDR3 protein. The sample includes 560,000 or so distinct CDR3 sequences, about 20% seen only once; the top ten take about 50%. Sequencing input: blood. The source is a man in his forties with Graves' ophthalmopathy.

This clonotype has a count of ten or more. The chain combines TRBV7-3 with TRBJ2-3, with 7 bases aligning to TRBD2. Trimming at V came to 5 bases and at J to 2 bases, leaving 4 bases not matched to a gene. CDR1 SGHTA and CDR2 FQGTGA come from the germline V gene. This CDR3 region has 14 residues. CDR3 bases: TGTGCCAGCAGCCGCGGGGGACCCACAGATACGCAGTATTTT. Translated, it gives CASSRGGPTDTQYF.

The chain recombines TRBV6-1 with TRBJ1-2, with D possibly TRBD1 on 6 matching bases. CDR1 and CDR2 (germline): MNHNS, SASEGT. The CDR3 covers 17 residues. V lost 8 bases to trimming and J lost 5 bases, with 27 bases between them. The CDR3 spells CASSRGGTTTGQYGYTF. The CDR3 nucleotides read TGTGCCAGCTCGAGGGGGGGTACCACGACCGGACAGTATGGCTACACCTTC.

There are a few counts of this clonotype. The genes are TRBV20-1 and TRBJ2-7; 11 positions agree with TRBD2. V was pared by 5 bases and J by 6 bases, with 12 bases of the junction left unmatched. Per germline, CDR1 DFQATT and CDR2 SNEGSKA (reference sequence). CDR3 size: 15 residues. The CDR3 region is CSAPLVSGGAGEQYF. CDR3 DNA: TGCAGTGCTCCTCTTGTTAGCGGGGGGGCAGGCGAGCAGTACTTC.

Points on this clonotype: A much larger clone lies one base from this, so it may be a read error. The rearrangement links TRBV7-3 to TRBJ1-1; tentative D call: TRBD1 (6 bases). V was trimmed by 3 bases and J by 0 bases, leaving 11 bases between them. The CDR3 length is 15 residues. Germline V CDR1 and CDR2: SGHTA, FQGTGA. The CDR3 region is CASSFLGAMNTEAFF. CDR3 DNA sequence: TGTGCCAGCAGCTTCCTGGGGGCCATGAACACTGAAGCTTTCTTT.

V is TRBV30 and J is TRBJ2-5, with 8 bases lining up with TRBD2. CDR3 length: 15 residues. The ends lost 3 bases at V and 2 bases at J; junction bases unmatched: 8. Per the germline V gene, CDR1 is GTSNPN and CDR2 is SVGIG (reference sequence). The CDR3 loop reads CAWSLGGGPQETQYF. The CDR3 DNA follows: TGTGCCTGGAGCCTCGGCGGGGGGCCGCAAGAGACCCAGTACTTC.

The chain employs TRBV5-1 and TRBJ2-1, with 7 bases lining up with TRBD2. Germline CDR1 reads SGHRS; CDR2 reads YFSETQ. This CDR3 spans 15 amino acids. V lost 0 bases and J lost 5; bases outside the gene matches: 5. This CDR3 reads CASSLAGTTHNEQFF. CDR3 bases: TGCGCCAGCAGCTTGGCCGGGACTACCCACAATGAGCAGTTCTTC.

This clonotype occurred many times. The J gene is TRBJ2-1, the V gene TRBV6-2 or TRBV6-3, with 8 bases fitting TRBD2. The CDR3 covers 16 residues. Germline assignment: CDR1 MNHEY and CDR2 SVGEGT. Losses at the gene ends were 4 bases for V and 3 bases for J; bases not matched to a gene: 8. The CDR3: CASSSLRAGVYNEQFF. The CDR3 DNA follows: TGTGCCAGCAGTTCCCTCAGAGCGGGAGTCTACAATGAGCAGTTCTTC.

The rearrangement uses TRBV3-1 and TRBJ2-5, with TRBD1 matching 9 bases. V lost 0 bases to trimming and J lost 4 bases; unmatched junction nucleotides: 6. Germline lookup yields CDR1 LGHDT and CDR2 YNNKEL (reference sequence). This CDR3 is built from 16 residues. CDR3 sequence (DNA): TGTGCCAGCAGCCAAGAGGCACAGGGGGCGTTAGAGACCCAGTACTTC. Protein product: CASSQEAQGALETQYF.

The gene calls are TRBV6-2 or TRBV6-3 and TRBJ2-1; TRBD2 aligns across 13 bases. The V segment lost 8 bases and the J segment 9 bases; nucleotides outside the gene matches: 7. Per germline, CDR1 MNHEY and CDR2 SVGEGT. This CDR3 spans 14 amino acids. The CDR3 nucleotides read TGTGCCAGCTGTTGGACTAGCGGGAGAGGTGAGCAGTTCTTC. Translated: CASCWTSGRGEQFF.

Ten or more counts support this clonotype. This chain joins TRBV5-1 and TRBJ2-1; the D call may be TRBD1 or TRBD2 (5 bases each). V dropped 6 bases and J dropped 4 bases, with 17 bases sitting between them. CDR1 SGHRS and CDR2 YFSETQ come from the germline V gene. This CDR3 contains 15 residues. The DNA of the CDR3 is TGCGCCAGCATGAAGACGGGGCACATATACAATGAGCAGTTCTTC. It encodes CASMKTGHIYNEQFF.

This rearrangement joins TRBV5-5 to TRBJ2-7; 7 bases align to TRBD2. This CDR3 contains 16 residues. V dropped 4 bases and J dropped 3; count of bases not matched to a gene: 13. CDR1 is SGHKS and CDR2 is YYEKEE in the germline V gene (reference sequence). The CDR3 here is CASSERTASGGYEQYF. CDR3 bases: TGTGCCAGCAGCGAAAGGACCGCTTCGGGGGGCTACGAGCAGTACTTC.

The chain combines TRBV5-8 with TRBJ2-3; no firm D call. There are 17 residues in the CDR3. CDR1 is SGHTS, CDR2 YDEGEE, per germline. The ends were cut back, 0 bases at V and 0 bases at J, with 14 bases in the middle. CDR3 in amino acids: CASSLGAKRTSTDTQYF. The CDR3 DNA follows: TGTGCCAGCAGCTTGGGGGCTAAAAGAACTAGCACAGATACGCAGTATTTT.

In this sample, this clonotype turned up many times. The J gene is TRBJ2-7, the V gene TRBV7-8; the D is unclear. Trimming took 0 bases from V and 6 from J, leaving 9 bases between them. The length of the CDR3 is 13 residues. Germline loops: CDR1 SGHVS, CDR2 FQNEAQ. DNA for the CDR3: TGTGCCAGCAGCTTAGCGCGGAGTAGCGAGCAGTACTTC. Protein: CASSLARSSEQYF.

The rearrangement links TRBV5-8 to TRBJ1-1, with a possible D match to TRBD1 (5 bases). This CDR3 is built from 15 residues. The germline CDR1 and CDR2 sequences are SGHTS and YDEGEE. With 4 bases removed from V and 6 bases from J, the gap between germline ends came to 19 bases. The CDR3: CASSPQGEGDPEAFF. CDR3 coding DNA: TGTGCCAGCAGCCCGCAAGGGGAGGGAGACCCTGAAGCTTTCTTT.

This rearrangement joins TRBV6-1 to TRBJ2-1; D is undetermined. Looked up from germline, CDR1 is MNHNS and CDR2 is SASEGT. This CDR3 contains 13 residues. The V end was cut by 8 bases, the J end by 4 bases, with 12 bases between. CDR3 DNA: TGTGCCAGCTGGTCGGCGCTATACAATGAGCAGTTCTTC. Its translation: CASWSALYNEQFF.

J is TRBJ2-7 and V is TRBV10-3; TRBD2 is a possible D gene (5 bases). This CDR3 region has 14 residues. CDR1 and CDR2 (germline): ENHRY, SYGVKD. V lost 0 bases and J lost 7, with 13 bases in between. CDR3 amino acids: CAISESETNGEQYF. Written as DNA, the CDR3 is TGTGCCATCAGTGAGTCCGAGACTAATGGGGAGCAGTACTTC.

The table lists this clonotype with many counts. The chain joins TRBV2 to TRBJ1-5; D not certain. The V end was cut by 7 bases, the J end by 2 bases, with 15 bases between. This CDR3 region has 15 residues. The V gene's germline CDR1 is SNHLY and CDR2 FYNNEI. Written as DNA, the CDR3 is TGTGCCAGCACCCTAACAGAAATCGGCAATCAGCCCCAGCATTTT. Translated, it gives CASTLTEIGNQPQHF.

The chain couples TRBV5-1 to TRBJ2-2; D is unresolved. The V end was cut by 4 bases, the J end by 3 bases, with 13 bases between. CDR3 length: 15 amino acids. Germline V gene lookup returns CDR1 SGHRS and CDR2 YFSETQ. The CDR3 region is CASSPSNGDTGELFF. DNA for the CDR3: TGCGCCAGCAGCCCCTCCAATGGAGACACCGGGGAGCTGTTTTTT.

The chain uses TRBV18 and TRBJ1-2; 7 bases agree with TRBD1. With V trimmed by 0 bases and J by 8 bases, 6 bases remained unmatched. CDR3 size: 14 residues. Per the germline V gene, CDR1 is KGHSH and CDR2 is LQKENI. The CDR3 region has the DNA TGTGCCAGCTCACCACCCCCAGGGGGTTGGGGCTACACCTTC. Its translation: CASSPPPGGWGYTF.

The chain couples TRBV28 to TRBJ2-2, with D unclear. CDR3 size: 13 residues. The V end was cut by 7 bases, the J end by 4 bases, with 10 bases between. The germline CDR1 and CDR2 sequences are MDHEN and SYDVKM. The CDR3: CASTPASTGELFF. The CDR3 nucleotides read TGTGCCAGCACTCCCGCAAGCACCGGGGAGCTGTTTTTT. Full variable domain (rest looked up from reference TRBV28 and TRBJ2-2): DVKVTQSSRYLVKRTGEKVFLECVQDMDHENMFWYRQDPGLGLRLIYFSYDVKMKEKGDIPEGYSVSREKKERFSLILESASTNQTSMYLCASTPASTGELFFGEGSRLTVL.

The CDR3 DNA is TGTGCCAGCAGTGAAAACAGGGGTTTGAATGAAAAACTGTTTTTT. This sequence encodes CASSENRGLNEKLFF. V gene TRBV28 combines with J gene TRBJ1-4; TRBD1 agrees at 7 bases. The CDR3 consists of 15 residues. With V trimmed by 5 bases and J by 5 bases, 8 bases remained unmatched. CDR1 and CDR2 (germline): MDHEN, SYDVKM.

The chain uses TRBV28 and TRBJ2-3; D unresolved. The CDR3 covers 15 residues. The V gene lost 5 bases and the J gene lost 0 bases, with 12 bases spanning the gap. The germline V gene encodes CDR1 MDHEN and CDR2 SYDVKM. The CDR3 DNA follows: TGTGCCAGCAGTGGCGCACCGGTAAGCACAGATACGCAGTATTTT. Protein: CASSGAPVSTDTQYF.

This clonotype was recorded many times. The J gene is TRBJ2-7, the V gene TRBV2; D might be TRBD1 or TRBD2, each matching 5 bases. This CDR3 spans 14 amino acids. The V end was cut by 8 bases, the J end by 4 bases, with 18 bases between. Germline lookup yields CDR1 SNHLY and CDR2 FYNNEI. The CDR3 sequence is CASQAVGTSYEQYF. Here the CDR3 DNA reads TGTGCCAGCCAGGCCGTCGGGACCTCTTACGAGCAGTACTTC. Combining the CDR3 with reference TRBV2 and TRBJ2-7 gives the whole variable domain EPEVTQTPSHQVTQMGQEVILRCVPISNHLYFYWYRQILGQKVEFLVSFYNNEISEKSEIFDDQFSVERPDGSNFTLKIRSTKLEDSAMYFCASQAVGTSYEQYFGPGTRLTVT.

The table lists this clonotype with a few counts. The chain is built from TRBV7-9 and TRBJ2-5; TRBD2 matches 11 bases. The CDR3 is 19 amino acids. CDR1 is SEHNR, CDR2 FQNEAQ, per germline (reference sequence). The V and J ends lost 5 bases and 4 bases, in that order; junction bases with no gene match: 18. DNA for the CDR3: TGTGCCAGCAGCCCCTCCGGGGGAAGACTAGCGGGACTTGGAGAGACCCAGTACTTC. It specifies CASSPSGGRLAGLGETQYF.

This clonotype has a count of ten or more. The chain links TRBV2 to TRBJ1-6, with D perhaps matching TRBD1 (5 bases). Germline V gene sequence: CDR1 SNHLY, CDR2 FYNNEI. The CDR3 runs 16 residues. V was cut by 10 bases and J by 7 bases, with 23 bases left in between. CDR3 sequence: CATGLTSPLGNSPLHF. CDR3 in DNA: TGTGCCACGGGGCTGACCTCCCCTTTAGGGAATTCACCCCTCCACTTT. The whole variable domain, filled in from reference TRBV2 and TRBJ1-6, reads EPEVTQTPSHQVTQMGQEVILRCVPISNHLYFYWYRQILGQKVEFLVSFYNNEISEKSEIFDDQFSVERPDGSNFTLKIRSTKLEDSAMYFCATGLTSPLGNSPLHFGNGTRLTVT.

To note about this clonotype: A much larger clone is a single base away; this may be a read error. The DNA for the CDR3 is TGTGCCGGCAGCTTCGGCGGGGCACGTGAGCAGTACTTC. The encoded protein is CAGSFGGAREQYF. The chain uses TRBV7-9 and TRBJ2-7; tentative D call: TRBD2 (6 bases). Germline lookup yields CDR1 SEHNR and CDR2 FQNEAQ (reference sequence). This CDR3 is 13 amino acids long.

This clonotype was observed a handful of times. The rearrangement uses TRBV9 and TRBJ1-6; possible D gene TRBD1, 5 bases. This CDR3 is built from 13 residues. Germline lookup yields CDR1 SGDLS and CDR2 YYNGEE. The germline V and J ends were trimmed by 5 bases and 8 bases, with 11 bases remaining between them. CDR3 sequence (DNA): TGTGCCAGCAGTGCCGGGACCTATTCACCCCTCCACTTT. Translation: CASSAGTYSPLHF.

This clonotype came up a few times. The rearrangement joins TRBV20-1 to TRBJ1-3, with a possible D match to TRBD1 (5 bases). V was trimmed by 5 bases and J by 4 bases, leaving 12 bases between them. The CDR3 length is 13 residues. Germline-derived CDR1 and CDR2 are DFQATT and SNEGSKA (reference sequence). The CDR3 here is CSAGAGMGNTIYF. The CDR3 DNA sequence: TGCAGTGCTGGGGCAGGGATGGGAAACACCATATATTTT.

The rearrangement links TRBV20-1 to TRBJ1-5; 10 nucleotides match TRBD1. From germline, CDR1 is DFQATT and CDR2 SNEGSKA (reference sequence). Unmatched junction bases numbered 7, after V lost 4 bases and J lost 4 bases. CDR3 size: 15 residues. The CDR3: CSATSGTGANQPQHF. CDR3 bases: TGCAGTGCTACGTCCGGGACAGGGGCAAATCAGCCCCAGCATTTT.

This clonotype was counted a few times. The chain carries TRBV27 and TRBJ2-1; D is perhaps TRBD1 (6 bases). Germline CDR1 is MNHEY and CDR2 is SMNVEV (reference sequence). The CDR3 spans 15 residues. Trimming removed 0 bases from V and 3 bases from J, with 9 bases in between. The DNA of the CDR3 is TGTGCCAGCAGTTTATCAGGACAGCACTACAATGAGCAGTTCTTC. Amino acid sequence: CASSLSGQHYNEQFF.